This T cell receptor (beta chain) was sequenced during a study of high-grade serous ovarian cancer treatment subgroups (dated by TCRdb to the early 2020s). Some background on the complete study: On average, each sample produced fewer than 15,000 sequencing reads and around 8,200 unique TCR beta rearrangements. TCR beta repertoires were profiled in patients with high-grade serous ovarian cancer who were grouped, under a laparoscopic triage algorithm, by complete gross resection or by neoadjuvant chemotherapy response. A cohort of around 30 patients was included: 10 with no residual disease after primary surgery (R0), 10 who were excellent NACT responders, and 10 who were poor NACT responders. In total there were roughly 81 samples, since every patient provided one primary tumor sample and two metastatic tumor samples.

Tumor samples were obtained before definitive surgery or chemotherapy. Genomic DNA was extracted by the MD Anderson Biospecimen Extraction Resource, and TCR sequencing was done by the MD Anderson Cancer Genomics Laboratory. The sample holds a few counts of this clone. Its antigen is unknown. No base qualities exist here, and no much larger clone lies one base off it. The 75 to 100 tumor samples underwent high-throughput TCR profiling with ImmunoSEQ. Per the authors' processing: To measure repertoire diversity, the metrics used were richness (unique productive sequences), clonality, evenness and relatedness, and the Bhattacharyya coefficient was used to assess similarity between samples. A sensitivity analysis that removed TCRs with fewer than two reads produced consistent conclusions. In its TCRdb copy, this immuneACCESS table keeps in-frame sequences only and misses some clones. Where compared with another copy, unresolved V genes explain less than half of these, and the others have no known cause. The DNA was the basis for D and trimming; V, J and clone size are from that table. This sample lists about 660 clones; roughly 68% were detected once. Just over 20% of the sample goes to the ten largest clones.

What the work shows at the level of the full study, not this receptor alone: Tumors from the same patient had repertoire similarity ranging from 0.11 to 0.79, while tumors from different patients showed almost no similarity. TCR clonal relatedness correlated positively with neoantigen level and, by trend, with copy number variation and mutation load from whole-genome sequencing. The TCR repertoire analyses centered on CDR3, leaving CDR1 and CDR2 unanalyzed. Bulk tumor TCR sequencing lacked spatial information, limiting insight into HGSC tumor complexity and diversity.

The sample taken for sequencing was tumor tissue. This clonotype was obtained from a human donor with high-grade serous ovarian cancer.

The CDR3 reads as follows: CASSIGGDTLYEQYF. The DNA sequence is as follows: TGTGCCAGTAGTATCGGGGGCGACACTCTCTACGAGCAGTACTTC. This receptor chain uses TRBV19 and TRBJ2-7; the D match is possibly TRBD1 or TRBD2, with 6 bases aligned in each. CDR1 LNHDA and CDR2 SQIVND are derived from the germline V gene (reference sequence). The V end loses 3 bases and the J end loses 3 bases, and a stretch of 15 bases separates them. The CDR3 measures 15 amino acids from cysteine to phenylalanine. The DNA shown is the 45-base CDR3, in frame from base 1.